Listed here is a single T cell receptor (beta chain). The target antigen is unknown. These data are taken from a study of cytomegalovirus exposure and HLA in healthy donors. Study results and limitations: In vitro checks showed that a few CMV-associated chains really do target CMV antigens.

The germline V and J ends were trimmed by 8 bases and 0 bases, with 10 bases remaining between them. The CDR3 is 13 amino acids. Germline V gene lookup returns CDR1 ENHRY and CDR2 SYGVKD. Using immunoSEQ multiplex PCR, the repertoire was profiled, and TCRdb retains in-frame clones only, with some absent. The sample has about 60,000 clones, about 92% seen once; the top ten hold 1.1%. This rearrangement joins TRBV10-3 to TRBJ2-5; D not resolved. Sequences were obtained from PBMCs. The sequence was obtained from a man between 18 and 35 years old in good health and CMV-seronegative. The CDR3 is CAIGTVYQETQYF. DNA for the CDR3: TGTGCCATCGGTACAGTTTACCAAGAGACCCAGTACTTC.